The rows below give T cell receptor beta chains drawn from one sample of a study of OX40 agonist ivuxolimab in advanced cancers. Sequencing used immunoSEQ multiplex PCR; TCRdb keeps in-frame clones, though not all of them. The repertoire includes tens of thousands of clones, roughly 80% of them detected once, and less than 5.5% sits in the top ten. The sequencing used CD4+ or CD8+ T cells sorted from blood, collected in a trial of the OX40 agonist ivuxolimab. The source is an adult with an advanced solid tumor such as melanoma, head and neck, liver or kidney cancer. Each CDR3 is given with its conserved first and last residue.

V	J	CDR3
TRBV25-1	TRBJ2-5	CASSVGRGGETQYF
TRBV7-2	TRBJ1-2	CASSQGQGYGYTF
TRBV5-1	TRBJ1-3	CASSRDPVSGNTIYF
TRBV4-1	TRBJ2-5	CASSQGRGQETQYF
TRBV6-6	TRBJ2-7	CASSYSGRSSYEQYF
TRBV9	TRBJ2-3	CASSASSWGGGTDTQYF
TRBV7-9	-	CASSLRGRRYEQYF
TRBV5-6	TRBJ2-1	CASSLERGGDYNEQFF
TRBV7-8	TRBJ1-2	CASSLEQGDGYGYTF
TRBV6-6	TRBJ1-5	CASSWGYQPQHF
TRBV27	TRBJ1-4	CASSLSRTNSATNEKLFF
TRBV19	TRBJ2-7	CARVRFEQYF
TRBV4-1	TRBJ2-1	CASSQDFSSPIYNEQFF
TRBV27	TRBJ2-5	CASSRRTGKETQYF
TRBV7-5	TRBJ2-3	CASSRLAGGQDTQYF
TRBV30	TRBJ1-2	CAWSLRRTYGYTF
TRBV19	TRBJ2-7	CASSMVSMDEQYF
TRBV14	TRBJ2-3	CASSPQGRDTQYF
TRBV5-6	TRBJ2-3	CASSPQASTDTQYF
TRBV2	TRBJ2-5	CASSEAQTGLGTQYF
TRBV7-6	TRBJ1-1	CASSLALLGTEAFF
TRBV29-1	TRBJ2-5	CSVVSRRETQYF
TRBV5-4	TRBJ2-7	CASSLQGASYEQYF
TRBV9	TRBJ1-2	CASSQGNYGYTF
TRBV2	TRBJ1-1	CASRFPDTGRPNTEAFF
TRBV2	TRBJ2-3	CASSDGPGGQTDTQYF
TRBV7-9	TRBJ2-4	CASSTSQQGAKNIQYF
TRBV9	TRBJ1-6	CASSEGQPNSPLHF
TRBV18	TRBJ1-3	CASSPRTADSGNTIYF
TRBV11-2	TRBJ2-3	CASIRDRSSDTQYF
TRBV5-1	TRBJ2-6	CASSLAPGDYSGANVLTF
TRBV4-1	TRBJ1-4	CASSQVLPGRFNNEKLFF
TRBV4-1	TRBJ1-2	CASSQVRSGLRDYGYAF
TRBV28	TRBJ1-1	CASSWGSNTEAFF
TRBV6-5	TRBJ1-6	CASSWTDRGHNSPLHF
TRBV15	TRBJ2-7	CATSSWDREYEQYF
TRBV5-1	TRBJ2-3	CASSPGPRPATDTQYF
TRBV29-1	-	CSVEDPRGPLNEQYF
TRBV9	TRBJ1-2	CASSVGVGNTNYGYTF
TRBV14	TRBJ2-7	CASSRTTGYSYEQYF
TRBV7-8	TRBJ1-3	CASSLGVFSGNTIYF
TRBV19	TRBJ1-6	CASTRGRQTPLHF
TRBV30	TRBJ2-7	CAYGASTGRYEQYF
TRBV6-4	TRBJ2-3	CASRDQGTDTQYF
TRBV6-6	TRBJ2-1	CASSQTSPEYNEQFF
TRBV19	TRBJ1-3	CASSIQDSGNTIYF
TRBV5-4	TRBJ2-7	CASSLAGEQYF
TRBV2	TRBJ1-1	CATGTGGSLNTEAFF
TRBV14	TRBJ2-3	CASSQGLAGFDTQYF
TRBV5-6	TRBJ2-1	CASGNRGRGALSDEQFF
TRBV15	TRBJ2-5	CATKDNGETQYF
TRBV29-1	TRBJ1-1	CSGGGRTTEAFF
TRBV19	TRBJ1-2	CASRGQGVVHGYTF
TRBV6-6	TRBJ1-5	CASSSSPNQPQHF
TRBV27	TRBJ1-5	CASSPWVKQPQHF